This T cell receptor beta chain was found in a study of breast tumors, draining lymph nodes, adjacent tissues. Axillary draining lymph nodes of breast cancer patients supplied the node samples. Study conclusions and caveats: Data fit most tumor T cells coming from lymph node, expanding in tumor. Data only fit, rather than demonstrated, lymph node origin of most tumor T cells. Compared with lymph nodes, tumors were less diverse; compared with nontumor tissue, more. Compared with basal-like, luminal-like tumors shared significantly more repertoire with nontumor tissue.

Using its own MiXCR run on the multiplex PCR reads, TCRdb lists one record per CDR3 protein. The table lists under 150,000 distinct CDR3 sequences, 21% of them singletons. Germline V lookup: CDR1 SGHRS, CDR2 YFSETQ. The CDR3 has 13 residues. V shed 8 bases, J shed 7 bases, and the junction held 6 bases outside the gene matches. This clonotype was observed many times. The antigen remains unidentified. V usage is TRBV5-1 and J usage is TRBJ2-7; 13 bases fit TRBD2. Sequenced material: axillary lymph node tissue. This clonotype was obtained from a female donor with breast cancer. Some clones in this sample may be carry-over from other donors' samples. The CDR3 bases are TGCGCCAGTGGACTAGCGGGAGCTGGGGAGCAGTACTTC. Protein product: CASGLAGAGEQYF.